The 2 T cell receptor beta chains listed next were all sequenced from one sample in a study of blood T cell repertoires in COVID-19. This table comes from immunoSEQ multiplex PCR, and its TCRdb copy is limited to in-frame clones, with some not included. The sample records approximately 75,000 clones, around 76% being singletons. Sequencing input: peripheral blood. The receptors were sampled from a woman of 80 years or more with active or convalescent COVID-19.

The chain couples TRBV5-6 to TRBJ2-7, with 9 bases identical to TRBD2. Germline loops: CDR1 SGHDT, CDR2 YYEEEE. This CDR3 has 15 amino acids. V shed 2 bases, J shed 0 bases, and the junction held 3 bases outside the gene matches. The CDR3 region has the DNA TGTGCCAGCAGCTTAGGCGGGGGGGCCTCCTACGAGCAGTACTTC. Its protein is CASSLGGGASYEQYF. The full variable domain, completed using reference TRBV5-6 and TRBJ2-7, is DAGVTQSPTHLIKTRGQQVTLRCSPKSGHDTVSWYQQALGQGPQFIFQYYEEEERQRGNFPDRFSGHQFPNYSSELNVNALLLGDSALYLCASSLGGGASYEQYFGPGTRLTVT.

The chain uses TRBV4-3 and TRBJ1-2; tentatively, D is TRBD1 (6 bases). Trimming took 0 bases from V and 1 from J, leaving 9 bases between them. The CDR3 consists of 15 residues. Germline V gene data show CDR1 as LGHNA and CDR2 as YSLEER. This chain's CDR3 is CASSQDWDNNYGYTF. The CDR3 DNA reads TGCGCCAGCAGCCAAGATTGGGACAATAACTATGGCTACACCTTC.